This TCR beta chain was captured in a study of blood T cells in healthy people across ages. A few counts support this clonotype. The antigen remains unidentified. For the second PCR, which ran for roughly 6 to 11 cycles, a sample-barcoded 5' primer and a J-beta primer mix were used. TCRdb re-analysed the 5' RACE reads in MiXCR, keeping a single row per CDR3 protein. This sample has around 650,000 distinct CDR3 sequences; about a third occur once, and the top ten carry 15% to 19%. Broader study findings: The study regarded diversity estimates from one million T cells as underestimates. Aged donors had fewer naive CD4+ cells and lower diversity than long-lived donors.

This CDR3 has 14 residues. Trimming removed 7 bases from V and 8 bases from J; junction bases left unmatched: 13. Germline loops: CDR1 SQVTM, CDR2 ANQGSEA. The chain combines TRBV29-1 with TRBJ1-4; 7 bases fit TRBD1. Material: blood. The clonotype was recovered from an elderly woman in good health. In DNA form, the CDR3 reads TGCAGCGGGGACGAGACAGGGTATGGCGAAAAACTGTTTTTT. Encoded protein: CSGDETGYGEKLFF.